This T cell receptor beta chain was obtained from a study of blood T cell repertoires in COVID-19. TCRdb keeps only in-frame clones here, not all; method: immunoSEQ multiplex PCR. The table has around 100,000 clones, around four fifths seen once. V lost 5 bases, J lost 5 bases, and 6 bases stayed unmatched. Germline CDR1 ENHRY, CDR2 SYGVKD. This CDR3 has 14 residues. Specimen: peripheral blood. The V call is TRBV10-3, the J call TRBJ1-5; 7 bases agree with TRBD1. This receptor was taken from a woman in her 70s with acute or convalescent COVID-19. The DNA of the CDR3 is TGTGCCATCAGTCGGGACAGTCCCGATCAGCCCCAGCATTTT. Protein product: CAISRDSPDQPQHF.